These 26 T cell receptor beta chains were all obtained from the same sample, sequenced in a study of shared clonotypes between healthy human individuals. Sequencing used immunoSEQ multiplex PCR; TCRdb keeps in-frame clones, though not all of them. Of millions of clones listed, 90% to 95% were seen once; the top ten hold 0.1% to 0.15%. Sequencing input: naive CD4+ T cells sorted from blood. Described subset: CD45RA+ positively selected. The source of these receptors is a man in his late teens or twenties in good health.

Worth noting for this clone: Distinct nucleotide sequences in the sample also encode this CDR3. The chain employs TRBV10-3 and TRBJ2-7; no definite D call. This CDR3 contains 12 residues. V lost 2 bases and J 2 bases, leaving 4 bases between the germline ends. Germline V lookup: CDR1 ENHRY, CDR2 SYGVKD. In DNA form, the CDR3 reads TGTGCCATCAGTGAGACGGCCTACGAGCAGTACTTC. It yields the protein CAISETAYEQYF.

V usage is TRBV2 and J usage is TRBJ2-2; weak D call: TRBD2 (7 bases). The V gene's germline CDR1 is SNHLY and CDR2 FYNNEI. Trimming took 2 bases from V and 13 from J, leaving 17 bases between them. This CDR3 is 14 amino acids long. The CDR3 loop is CASSETGGSQGLFF. CDR3 nucleotide sequence: TGTGCCAGCAGTGAAACGGGGGGCTCTCAGGGGCTGTTTTTT.

The chain combines TRBV21-1 with TRBJ1-5; no check of the table's D call, TRBD1, against the DNA was made. TRBV21-1 is designated a pseudogene. There are 15 residues in the CDR3. CDR3 bases: TGTGCCAGCAGCAAAGGGTCAGGGTGTAGTCAGCCCCAGCATTTT. Translating gives CASSKGSGCSQPQHF.

The chain recombines TRBV5-1 with TRBJ2-7, with TRBD1 as a possible D gene (6 bases). Between the trimmed V and J ends, which lost 0 bases and 2 bases, there was a span of 12 bases. Looked up from germline, CDR1 is SGHRS and CDR2 is YFSETQ. The CDR3 length is 15 residues. CDR3 in amino acids: CASSLDSRGPYEQYF. CDR3 in DNA: TGCGCCAGCAGCTTGGACTCCAGGGGACCCTACGAGCAGTACTTC.

The chain couples TRBV7-2 to TRBJ2-1, with D maybe TRBD2 (5 bases). Deletions cut 1 base from V and 4 bases from J, with 11 bases between. The CDR3 covers 15 residues. The V gene's germline CDR1 is SGHTA and CDR2 FQGNSA. The CDR3 sequence: CASSLDGNLYNEQFF. The CDR3 region has the DNA TGTGCCAGCAGCTTAGACGGGAACCTTTACAATGAGCAGTTCTTC.

As concerns this clone: Different DNA sequences within this sample yield the same CDR3. V is TRBV5-1 and J is TRBJ1-1; possible D gene TRBD1, 5 bases. This CDR3 is built from 15 residues. Trimming cost V 3 bases and J 2 bases, with 14 bases left between them. Per the germline V gene, CDR1 is SGHRS and CDR2 is YFSETQ. The CDR3 sequence: CASSSGGQLNTEAFF. CDR3 bases: TGCGCCAGCAGCTCGGGAGGACAATTAAACACTGAAGCTTTCTTT.

The rearrangement uses TRBV28 and TRBJ2-7; 10 bases line up with TRBD2. This CDR3 region has 14 residues. V shed 5 bases, J shed 4 bases, and the junction held 5 bases outside the gene matches. The germline gives CDR1 MDHEN, CDR2 SYDVKM. The CDR3 nucleotides read TGTGCCAGCAGTAAAGCGGGGGGGCCTTACGAGCAGTACTTC. This sequence encodes CASSKAGGPYEQYF. Full variable domain (missing parts from reference TRBV28 and TRBJ2-7): DVKVTQSSRYLVKRTGEKVFLECVQDMDHENMFWYRQDPGLGLRLIYFSYDVKMKEKGDIPEGYSVSREKKERFSLILESASTNQTSMYLCASSKAGGPYEQYFGPGTRLTVT.

In this sample, this clone turned up once. This rearrangement joins TRBV6-5 to TRBJ1-1, with 9 positions matching TRBD1. With V trimmed by 5 bases and J by 4 bases, 5 bases remained unmatched. This CDR3 contains 14 residues. Germline CDR1 reads MNHEY; CDR2 reads SVGAGI. The CDR3 loop reads CASSRKTGGTEAFF. DNA of the CDR3: TGTGCCAGCAGTAGGAAGACAGGGGGCACTGAAGCTTTCTTT.

The chain links TRBV6-5 to TRBJ2-2, with TRBD2 matching over 9 bases. The CDR3 contains 15 residues. Per the germline V gene, CDR1 is MNHEY and CDR2 is SVGAGI. V lost 6 bases, J lost 2 bases, and 4 bases stayed unmatched. The CDR3 loop reads CASSLAGPNTGELFF. The DNA of the CDR3 is TGTGCCAGCAGCCTAGCGGGGCCTAACACCGGGGAGCTGTTTTTT.

In its sample, this clone was seen once. J is TRBJ2-7 and V is TRBV7-2, with 12 bases that match TRBD1. There are 17 residues in the CDR3. CDR1 is SGHTA, CDR2 FQGNSA, per germline. V was pared by 5 bases and J by 1 base, with 9 bases of the junction left unmatched. The CDR3 nucleotides are TGTGCCAGCAGCCCCGGGACAGGGGGCGCGATATCCTACGAGCAGTACTTC. The encoded protein is CASSPGTGGAISYEQYF.

V and J are TRBV30 and TRBJ2-3; D is tentatively TRBD1 or TRBD2 (6 bases each). The germline CDR1 and CDR2 sequences are GTSNPN and SVGIG (reference sequence). The CDR3 length is 15 residues. Trimming cost V 3 bases and J 6 bases, with 19 bases left between them. The CDR3: CAWRRGGTSGDTQYF. The CDR3 DNA is TGTGCCTGGAGGCGAGGGGGGACGTCAGGGGATACGCAGTATTTT. Full variable domain (remainder filled in from reference TRBV30 and TRBJ2-3): SQTIHQWPATLVQPVGSPLSLECTVEGTSNPNLYWYRQAAGRGLQLLFYSVGIGQISSEVPQNLSASRPQDRQFILSSKKLLLSDSGFYLCAWRRGGTSGDTQYFGPGTRLTVL.

This chain links TRBV11-2 with TRBJ2-3, with D possibly TRBD2 on 5 matching bases. Trimming left V 1 base short and J 3 bases short, with 11 bases between. The CDR3 consists of 15 residues. Germline V lookup: CDR1 SGHAT, CDR2 FQNNGV. CDR3 bases: TGTGCCAGCAGCTTAGTCGAGGGTGGAACAGATACGCAGTATTTT. The encoded protein is CASSLVEGGTDTQYF.

V is TRBV5-6 and J is TRBJ2-7; 9 bases fit TRBD1. Germline CDR1 reads SGHDT; CDR2 reads YYEEEE. The CDR3 sequence is 15 residues long. Germline trimming cut 4 bases from V and 0 bases from J; bases unmatched to any gene: 5. Here the CDR3 DNA reads TGTGCCAGCAGCGCGGGGACAGGGAGCTCCTACGAGCAGTACTTC. It yields the protein CASSAGTGSSYEQYF.

This chain links TRBV30 with TRBJ2-7; D is possibly TRBD1 (6 bases). Germline CDR1 and CDR2: GTSNPN and SVGIG (reference sequence). V lost 3 bases, J lost 0 bases, and 12 bases lay in between. This CDR3 has 14 residues. The CDR3 here is CAWRDSTSSYEQYF. The CDR3 DNA sequence: TGTGCCTGGAGGGACAGCACAAGCTCCTACGAGCAGTACTTC.

The chain couples TRBV10-3 to TRBJ1-2; perhaps TRBD1 as D (6 bases). Looked up from germline, CDR1 is ENHRY and CDR2 is SYGVKD. The V and J ends lost 4 bases and 7 bases respectively, with 19 bases between them. The CDR3 totals 15 residues. The CDR3 DNA reads as TGTGCCATCAGTGGCTTCGCGGACAGTGTTTCTGGCTACACCTTC. Encoded protein: CAISGFADSVSGYTF.

This chain uses TRBV11-3 with TRBJ2-7; possible D gene TRBD2, 5 bases. The CDR3 is made up of 17 amino acids. The V gene lost 5 bases and the J gene lost 3 bases, with 23 bases spanning the gap. Germline CDR1 SGHNT, CDR2 YENEEA. CDR3 residues: CASSLLLWLAYLYEQYF. CDR3 in DNA: TGTGCCAGCAGCCTACTCCTTTGGCTAGCTTATCTCTACGAGCAGTACTTC.

With respect to this clone: The same CDR3 is also encoded by other DNA sequences in this sample. The gene calls are TRBV19 and TRBJ1-3; D is unresolved. V lost 1 base, J lost 0 bases, and 4 bases lay in between. The CDR3 contains 14 residues. Germline V gene sequence: CDR1 LNHDA, CDR2 SQIVND (reference sequence). CDR3 sequence (DNA): TGTGCCAGTAGTATAGGGAGCTCTGGAAACACCATATATTTT. This gives the protein CASSIGSSGNTIYF.

In this sample, this clone turned up once. The V gene is TRBV9, the J gene TRBJ2-2; 11 positions agree with TRBD2. Germline lookup yields CDR1 SGDLS and CDR2 YYNGEE. J gave up 2 bases and V 2 bases, and 8 bases lay outside the gene matches. The CDR3 covers 18 residues. The CDR3 loop reads CASSVTSGGKKNTGELFF. CDR3 sequence (DNA): TGTGCCAGCAGCGTTACTAGCGGGGGAAAGAAAAACACCGGGGAGCTGTTTTTT.

V and J are TRBV11-2 and TRBJ1-1; D is undetermined. Trimming left V 0 bases short and J 7 bases short, with 18 bases between. Germline-derived CDR1 and CDR2 are SGHAT and FQNNGV. The CDR3 spans 16 residues. In nucleotides, the CDR3 is TGTGCCAGCAGCTTAGACGGGCCGTTGACCCTCGATGAAGCTTTCTTT. Translated, it gives CASSLDGPLTLDEAFF.

The chain carries TRBV10-3 and TRBJ1-5; D perhaps matches TRBD1 (5 bases). The CDR3 extends over 18 amino acids. CDR1 is ENHRY and CDR2 is SYGVKD in the germline V gene. V lost 6 bases and J lost 5, with 26 bases in between. The CDR3 is CAISVAGTKRGADQPQHF. The CDR3 region has the DNA TGTGCCATCAGCGTAGCCGGGACCAAACGGGGAGCGGATCAGCCCCAGCATTTT.

Only a few counts were recorded for this clone. The gene calls are TRBV6-5 and TRBJ1-6; D may be TRBD1 (6 bases). V was pared by 6 bases and J by 6 bases, with 15 bases between. CDR1 and CDR2 from the germline V gene are MNHEY and SVGAGI. The CDR3 is made up of 15 amino acids. DNA of the CDR3: TGTGCCAGCAGCCAGGGGACGGACTCTAATTCACCCCTCCACTTT. This gives the protein CASSQGTDSNSPLHF.

This chain links TRBV7-9 with TRBJ2-2; no clear D. The CDR3 extends over 14 amino acids. The germline V gene has CDR1 SEHNR and CDR2 FQNEAQ (reference sequence). V lost 3 bases and J lost 3, with 8 bases in between. Here the CDR3 reads CASSLNGYTGELFF. For the CDR3, the DNA is TGTGCCAGCAGCTTGAACGGCTACACCGGGGAGCTGTTTTTT.

This chain links TRBV28 with TRBJ2-7; TRBD1 aligns across 9 bases. This CDR3 region has 13 residues. Germline V gene lookup returns CDR1 MDHEN and CDR2 SYDVKM. V trimming: 6 bases; J trimming: 3 bases; junction bases outside the gene matches: 3. The CDR3 nucleotides read TGTGCCAGCAGGGGGACAGGGTACTACGAGCAGTACTTC. It is translated as CASRGTGYYEQYF.

The chain's CDR3 is CASSRQAYEQYF. For the CDR3, the DNA is TGTGCCAGCAGCCGCCAAGCCTACGAGCAGTACTTC. V gene TRBV7-2 combines with J gene TRBJ2-7; D unresolved. In germline, CDR1 is SGHTA, CDR2 FQGNSA. This CDR3 is 12 amino acids long. Trimming removed 5 bases from V and 2 bases from J, with 7 bases in between.

J is TRBJ1-4 and V is TRBV10-3, with D perhaps TRBD1 (5 bases). Germline lookup yields CDR1 ENHRY and CDR2 SYGVKD. The CDR3 loop spans 15 amino acids. Trimming left V 0 bases short and J 10 bases short, with 15 bases between. Here the CDR3 DNA reads TGTGCCATCAGTGAGTCGAGGGGACTTGAGGGAAAACTGTTTTTT. This translates into CAISESRGLEGKLFF.

A single count supports this clone. The chain couples TRBV5-8 to TRBJ2-5; D remains ambiguous. Germline CDR1 reads SGHTS; CDR2 reads YDEGEE. Trimming cost V 0 bases and J 2 bases, with 11 bases left between them. The CDR3 contains 15 residues. The CDR3 DNA reads as TGTGCCAGCAGCTTGGGGCTAGAGCGACAAGAGACCCAGTACTTC. This codes for CASSLGLERQETQYF.